These 18 T cell receptor beta chains came from one sample sequenced in a study of tumor-infiltrating lymphocytes in primary liver carcinoma. Both RNA and DNA were isolated together from about 19-30 mg of bulk tissue that had not been sorted. The investigators made TCR beta cDNA from about 500 ng total RNA, using a constant-region primer. Generation of the TCR beta libraries relied on three nested multiplex PCR rounds using slightly modified ARM-PCR. The two initial PCR rounds, about 9 cycles each, used TRBV1-TRBV30 forward and C-beta reverse primers. TCRdb passed the multiplex PCR reads through MiXCR, listing each CDR3 protein once. Of about 130,000 distinct CDR3 sequences detected, around 60% appear once; the ten largest clones hold around 8.4%. The sample comprised liver tumor tissue from sampling region 3. Subset reported: tumor region T3, left-lateral pole. The receptor set was obtained from a woman in her sixties with primary liver carcinoma and hepatitis B virus infection.

In the case of this clonotype: The missing conserved phenylalanine or tryptophan at the end of this CDR3 makes a read error likely. No DNA is shown, since the ends of the CDR3 on it are uncertain; the CDR3 is the one TCRdb lists. The V gene is TRBV4-1, the J gene TRBJ2-2; the DNA was not used to check the table's D call, TRBD2. Germline V gene data show CDR1 as MGHRA and CDR2 as YSYEKL. The CDR3 totals 16 residues, both ends included. The CDR3 sequence is CASSLGLAGASGELSL.

This rearrangement joins TRBV5-1 to TRBJ2-7; TRBD1 aligns across 7 bases. V shed 7 bases and J 3 bases; nucleotides not matched to a gene: 16. The CDR3 extends over 16 amino acids. The germline gives CDR1 SGHRS, CDR2 YFSETQ. The CDR3 spells CASVDHLGQVIYEQYF. The DNA of the CDR3 is TGCGCCAGCGTCGATCACCTTGGACAGGTCATCTACGAGCAGTACTTC.

As regards this clonotype: The junction does not match germline at one end; this may be a read error. The chain combines TRBV28 with TRBJ2-1, with TRBD1 matching 11 bases. Germline CDR1 reads MDHEN; CDR2 reads SYDVKM. The CDR3 spans 16 residues. Here the CDR3 reads CTSGTLRDRGYNEQFF. CDR3 nucleotides: TGTACCAGCGGCACCTTAAGGGACAGGGGGTACAATGAGCAGTTCTTC.

On this clonotype: The conserved phenylalanine or tryptophan normally closing the CDR3 is absent here, so this likely arose from a read error. V usage is TRBV11-1 and J usage is TRBJ2-4; 13 bases agree with TRBD2. Germline V gene sequence: CDR1 SGHAT, CDR2 FQDESV (reference sequence). The CDR3 loop spans 17 amino acids. The CDR3 region has the DNA TGTGCCTGCAGCTTTCCCGGGACTAGCGGGACCAAAAACATTCAGTACTCC. It codes for CACSFPGTSGTKNIQYS.

This clonotype was counted a few times. An end of the junction differs from the germline gene, which may be a read error. This chain joins TRBV11-2 and TRBJ2-1; 7 nucleotides line up with TRBD2. This CDR3 is built from 16 residues. Germline V gives CDR1 SGHAT, CDR2 FQNNGV. The CDR3 DNA reads as TGTGCCAGCAGTTTAGCTCGGGAGCGGGATAACAACGAGCAGTTCTTC. This sequence encodes CASSLARERDNNEQFF.

Comment on this clonotype: The junction shows a germline mismatch at one end, possibly a read error. The rearrangement joins TRBV11-1 to TRBJ2-2, with 9 bases fitting TRBD2. Per the germline V gene, CDR1 is SGHAT and CDR2 is FQDESV (reference sequence). The CDR3 has 16 residues. The CDR3 loop is CASSAGTSWNTRELSF. CDR3 coding DNA: TGTGCCAGCAGCGCGGGGACTAGCTGGAACACCCGGGAGCTGTCTTTT.

This clonotype was recorded many times. The chain joins TRBV5-5 to TRBJ2-7, with 7 bases fitting TRBD2. Germline CDR1 and CDR2: SGHKS and YYEKEE (reference sequence). The J segment lost 5 bases and the V segment lost 4 bases, leaving 9 bases of the junction unmatched. CDR3 size: 14 residues. The CDR3 sequence is CASSPYGRRNEQYF. DNA for the CDR3: TGTGCCAGCAGCCCGTACGGGAGGAGGAACGAGCAGTACTTC.

This clonotype was observed many times. V and J are TRBV29-1 and TRBJ2-1; 15 positions agree with TRBD2. Germline assignment: CDR1 SQVTM and CDR2 ANQGSEA. Germline trimming cut 0 bases from V and 7 bases from J; bases unmatched to any gene: 13. The CDR3 is made up of 19 amino acids. CDR3 DNA sequence: TGCAGCGTTGAAGATCATTTACGGACTAGCGGGAGGGAGCGGAATGAGCAGTTCTTC. Its protein is CSVEDHLRTSGRERNEQFF.

As regards this clonotype: This sequence may be a read error, since a much larger clone differs from it by one base. The chain is built from TRBV6-1 and TRBJ2-5, with no clear D. V was trimmed by 4 bases and J by 8 bases, leaving 11 bases between them. The CDR3 is made up of 12 amino acids. CDR1 is MNHNS and CDR2 is SASEGT in the germline V gene. The CDR3 coding sequence is TGTGCCAGCAGTGGAGAGCCCCCAACCCAGTACTTC. It yields the protein CASSGEPPTQYF.

Comment on this clonotype: A read error may explain this, as a much larger clone is one base away. In this CDR3 the conserved last residue, phenylalanine or tryptophan, is missing, so a read error is likely. The gene calls are TRBV11-1 and TRBJ2-3; D unclear. Germline V gene sequence: CDR1 SGHAT, CDR2 FQDESV (reference sequence). Trimming left V 3 bases short and J 3 bases short, with 7 bases between. The CDR3 runs to 13 residues. The chain's CDR3 is CASSFIGTDTQYY. CDR3 nucleotides: TGTGCCAGCAGCTTTATTGGTACAGATACGCAGTATTAT.

This clonotype was observed once. The junction and the germline gene differ at one end; a read error may be behind it. The gene calls are TRBV29-1 and TRBJ2-3; D might be TRBD2 (7 bases). This CDR3 comprises 14 residues. Germline-derived CDR1 and CDR2 are SQVTM and ANQGSEA. CDR3 amino acids: CSIRSGGGTDTQYF. CDR3 bases: TGCAGCATTAGGTCGGGGGGCGGCACGGATACGCAGTATTTT.

The rearrangement uses TRBV5-1 and TRBJ1-2, with a weak D call TRBD1 (5 bases). The CDR3 runs 16 residues. Looked up from germline, CDR1 is SGHRS and CDR2 is YFSETQ. V lost 4 bases and J 3 bases, leaving 19 bases between the germline ends. The CDR3 loop reads CASSPTQGEGYYGYTF. As DNA, the CDR3 is TGCGCCAGCAGCCCGACGCAGGGAGAGGGGTACTATGGCTACACCTTC.

This clonotype appeared a single time. This is likely a read error, given that the CDR3 carries no conserved phenylalanine or tryptophan at its end. The DNA is omitted, as the CDR3 cannot be located on it reliably, and the CDR3 follows TCRdb's listing. This rearrangement joins TRBV6-1 to TRBJ2-7; TRBD1, the table's D call, was not compared with the DNA. Germline CDR1 MNHNS, CDR2 SASEGT. The CDR3 length equals 14 residues, ends included. CDR3 residues: CASSARQASYEQDL.

This clonotype showed up many times. The chain recombines TRBV13 with TRBJ2-2; TRBD2 aligns across 14 bases. This CDR3 is 17 amino acids long. The germline V gene has CDR1 PRHDT and CDR2 FYEKMQ (reference sequence). After removal of 5 bases from V and 4 bases from J, the junction contained 6 bases not matched to a gene. As DNA, the CDR3 is TGTGCCAGCAGCCGGGGACTAGCGGGAGACGGCACCGGGGAGCTGTTTTTT. This gives the protein CASSRGLAGDGTGELFF.

This clonotype was seen repeatedly, ten times or more. The chain uses TRBV7-8 and TRBJ2-3; 8 nucleotides agree with TRBD2. This CDR3 is 18 amino acids long. Trimming removed 5 bases from V and 1 base from J; junction bases left unmatched: 14. CDR1 and CDR2 from the germline V gene are SGHVS and FQNEAQ. The CDR3 here is CASSRKGLDLSGTDTQYF. The CDR3 nucleotides are TGTGCCAGCAGCCGTAAGGGACTAGATCTATCTGGCACAGATACGCAGTATTTT.

In its sample, this clonotype was seen many times. V and J are TRBV6-5 and TRBJ1-6, with D perhaps TRBD1 (5 bases). V dropped 2 bases and J dropped 0 bases, with 14 bases sitting between them. From germline, CDR1 is MNHEY and CDR2 SVGAGI. The CDR3 runs to 18 residues. The CDR3 is CASSYRAGSLSYNSPLHF. CDR3 coding DNA: TGTGCCAGCAGTTACCGAGCAGGGAGCCTCTCCTATAATTCACCCCTCCACTTT.

A word on this clonotype: A much larger clonotype is one base distant, so this may be a read error. This chain links TRBV5-5 with TRBJ2-1; D gene ambiguous. The CDR3 runs to 15 residues. Germline-derived CDR1 and CDR2 are SGHKS and YYEKEE (reference sequence). CDR3 sequence (DNA): TGTGCCAGCTGCTTGTTGGAGACGTCCTACAATGAGCAGTTCTTC. Protein product: CASCLLETSYNEQFF.

Turning to this clonotype: Here the CDR3 omits its conserved ending phenylalanine or tryptophan, so a read error is the likely source. The chain combines TRBV4-2 with TRBJ2-7, with unresolved D. This CDR3 contains 13 residues. The germline CDR1 and CDR2 sequences are LGHNA and YNFKEQ. The CDR3 DNA is TGTGCCAACAGCCCCCGTCTACTCTACGAGCAGTACTCC. Its translation: CANSPRLLYEQYS.